The sequence of this T cell receptor (beta chain) was determined in a study of T cell repertoires in cytomegalovirus infection. This clonotype was seen a few times. The antigen is unknown. Each CDR3 protein gets one entry after TCRdb re-called the reads with MiXCR. The data contain 86,000 or so distinct CDR3 sequences, about 24% of them singletons. The V gene lost 1 base and the J gene lost 15 bases, with 12 bases spanning the gap. The CDR3 consists of 12 residues. Germline CDR1 reads KGHDR; CDR2 reads SFDVKD. The clonotype comes from a human donor in good health (CMV status not recorded). Some clones in this sample may be carry-over from other donors' samples. V is TRBV24-1 and J is TRBJ1-3; no clear D gene. The specimen comprised CD8+ T cells from cultured PBMCs, sampled from culture after CMV antigen stimulation. The CDR3 reads CATSDLSGREYF. Written as DNA, the CDR3 is TGTGCCACCAGTGATTTATCCGGACGGGAATATTTT.